The clone carrying this T cell receptor (beta chain) was observed a few times. Its antigen remains unidentified. In germline, CDR1 is DFQATT, CDR2 SNEGSKA (reference sequence). V was pared by 6 bases and J by 1 base, with 13 bases between. This CDR3 has 14 amino acids. UMIs were added to TCR cDNA along with a universal primer site when it was made by 5'RACE template switching. TCRdb re-called the 5' RACE reads with MiXCR, one entry per CDR3 protein. The data contain about 320,000 distinct CDR3 sequences, around 11% of them singletons. The data stem from a study of T cells after yellow fever vaccination. The wider study: Preparing low-cell-number fractions relied on SMART-Seq v4 Ultra Low Input. Findings of the study overall: Post-booster repertoires again held most primary-vaccination clones (roughly 95% CD4, just under 90% CD8). Overall, a small share of clonotypes was seen in both CD4 and CD8 compartments.

The source of this sequence is a man younger than 30 who received the YFV17D yellow fever vaccine. The V call is TRBV20-1, the J call TRBJ1-5, with a tentative D call TRBD1 (6 bases). The source material was CD4+ T cells sorted from PBMCs, sampled 45 days after the yellow fever booster vaccination. The CDR3 spells CSASGGSSNQPQHF. CDR3 DNA: TGCAGTGCGTCGGGGGGCTCGAGCAATCAGCCCCAGCATTTT.